This TCR beta chain was found in a study of blood T cell repertoires in COVID-19. Study-wide background: Samples came from the United States, Italy and Spain, spanning acute and convalescent COVID-19. PBMCs, B-cell-depleted T cells, or T cells were the source of the cDNA or gDNA that made up the material.

The CDR3 has 14 amino acids. V gave up 4 bases and J gave up 11 bases; unmatched junction bases: 6. CDR1 is MDHEN and CDR2 is SYDVKM in the germline V gene. In the original workflow: Estimation of nucleated cell counts was performed using reference gene primer amplification. Assay used: immunoSEQ multiplex PCR; TCRdb lists only in-frame clones, some missing. V and J calls and clone size are copied from that table; D and trimming were computed from the DNA. The data hold fewer than 85,000 clones, with about 80% observed a single time. This clone has a handful of counts. The receptor comes from a woman in her sixties or seventies with acute or convalescent COVID-19. V and J are TRBV28 and TRBJ1-4; the match to TRBD1 covers 11 bases. The material sequenced was peripheral blood. The CDR3 loop is CASSSRDRGEKLFF. CDR3 coding DNA: TGTGCCAGCAGTTCCCGGGACAGGGGGGAGAAACTGTTTTTT.